The 12 T cell receptor beta chains listed next were all sequenced from one sample in a study of cytomegalovirus exposure and HLA in healthy donors. PCR was performed using 60 Vbeta and 13 Jbeta primers. Sequencing used immunoSEQ multiplex PCR; TCRdb keeps in-frame clones, though not all of them. The repertoire has about 130,000 clones, 74% of them found once; the top ten carry around 4.5%. Sequencing was carried out using PBMCs. The receptors here all came from a man aged 18 to 30 in good health and CMV-seropositive.

Only a few counts were recorded for this clone. The CDR3 nucleotides read TGTGCCATCAGTGAGCCGGGACTGCATTACGAGCAGTACTTC. Its protein product is CAISEPGLHYEQYF. V usage is TRBV10-3 and J usage is TRBJ2-7; a possible D gene is TRBD2 (6 bases). Germline loops: CDR1 ENHRY, CDR2 SYGVKD. The CDR3 spans 14 residues. Between the trimmed V and J ends, which lost 2 bases and 4 bases, there was a span of 12 bases.

The chain links TRBV5-8 to TRBJ2-3; D possibly corresponds to TRBD2 (7 bases). Germline CDR1 reads SGHTS; CDR2 reads YDEGEE. V was cut by 5 bases and J by 0 bases, with 19 bases left in between. This CDR3 contains 17 residues. The DNA for the CDR3 is TGTGCCAGCAGGCAATTACGGGGAGGGGGTAGCACAGATACGCAGTATTTT. This translates into CASRQLRGGGSTDTQYF.

This clone was counted only a few times. This chain joins TRBV7-2 and TRBJ2-7, with D maybe TRBD2 (6 bases). V lost 2 bases, J lost 7 bases, and 9 bases lay in between. The CDR3 runs 12 residues. The germline V gene encodes CDR1 SGHTA and CDR2 FQGNSA. The CDR3 spells CASSLTGGEQYF. The CDR3 region has the DNA TGTGCCAGCAGCTTAACCGGGGGAGAGCAGTACTTC.

The J gene is TRBJ1-1, the V gene TRBV5-1; D possibly corresponds to TRBD1 (5 bases). This CDR3 comprises 14 residues. V was clipped by 2 bases and J by 1 base, with 9 bases between them. The germline gives CDR1 SGHRS, CDR2 YFSETQ. CDR3 protein: CASSLGARNTEAFF. Here the CDR3 DNA reads TGCGCCAGCAGCTTAGGGGCACGGAACACTGAAGCTTTCTTT.

The V call is TRBV4-1, the J call TRBJ2-7, with 8 bases matching TRBD1. Trimming took 1 base from V and 8 from J; bases not matched to a gene: 7. CDR1 and CDR2 (germline): MGHRA, YSYEKL. The length of the CDR3 is 14 residues. CDR3 in DNA: TGCGCCAGCAGCCAAGTCGGCAGGGGGCTCAAGCAGTACTTC. It is translated as CASSQVGRGLKQYF.

This chain links TRBV27 with TRBJ2-1, with TRBD2 matching over 11 bases. The J segment lost 6 bases and the V segment lost 5 bases, leaving 6 bases of the junction unmatched. The CDR3 has 15 residues. Per the germline V gene, CDR1 is MNHEY and CDR2 is SMNVEV (reference sequence). The CDR3 loop reads CASSPTTSGANEQFF. The CDR3 nucleotides are TGTGCCAGCAGTCCTACGACTAGCGGGGCCAATGAGCAGTTCTTC.

This clone was counted between two and nine times. This chain joins TRBV11-3 and TRBJ2-5; weak D call: TRBD1 (5 bases). Trimming removed 5 bases from V and 1 base from J, with 11 bases in between. The CDR3 extends over 14 amino acids. CDR1 is SGHNT and CDR2 is YENEEA in the germline V gene. CDR3 sequence: CASSPDRLQETQYF. DNA for the CDR3: TGTGCCAGCAGCCCCGACAGACTCCAAGAGACCCAGTACTTC.

The V and J genes are TRBV7-2 and TRBJ2-3; TRBD1 matches at 11 bases. J lost 8 bases, V lost 5 bases, and 9 bases had no gene match. Germline V gene lookup returns CDR1 SGHTA and CDR2 FQGNSA. The CDR3 totals 15 residues. CDR3 residues: CASSNRTGGSVTQYF. CDR3 coding DNA: TGTGCCAGCAGCAACAGGACAGGGGGCTCGGTTACGCAGTATTTT. The whole variable domain, remainder taken from reference TRBV7-2 and TRBJ2-3, is GAGVSQSPSNKVTEKGKDVELRCDPISGHTALYWYRQSLGQGLEFLIYFQGNSAPDKSGLPSDRFSAERTGGSVSTLTIQRTQQEDSAVYLCASSNRTGGSVTQYFGPGTRLTVL.

V is TRBV18 and J is TRBJ2-7; 7 positions match TRBD2. This CDR3 spans 14 amino acids. CDR1 and CDR2 (germline): KGHSH, LQKENI. Trimming at V came to 6 bases and at J to 6 bases, leaving 11 bases not matched to a gene. CDR3 bases: TGTGCCAGCTCCTCGAAGGGAGGGGCTGGCGAGCAGTACTTC. This translates into CASSSKGGAGEQYF.

This clone was seen a handful of times. The chain uses TRBV6-5 and TRBJ1-2; D is ambiguous. V shed 7 bases and J shed 4 bases, with 16 bases lying between them. Germline V CDR1 and CDR2: MNHEY, SVGAGI. The CDR3 runs 14 residues. CDR3 sequence: CASTPRHTSYGYTF. CDR3 bases: TGTGCCAGCACCCCCAGGCACACTTCCTATGGCTACACCTTC.

In its sample, this clone was seen a few times. Here the CDR3 reads CASAPSGGVADSTDTQYF. CDR3 sequence (DNA): TGTGCCAGCGCACCCTCCGGGGGGGTAGCGGATAGCACAGATACGCAGTATTTT. V is TRBV7-9 and J is TRBJ2-3; 8 bases are shared with TRBD2. CDR1 is SEHNR, CDR2 FQNEAQ, per germline (reference sequence). With 8 bases clipped from V and 0 bases from J, the junction kept 16 bases outside the gene matches. CDR3 length: 18 amino acids.

The count of this clone is one. The gene calls are TRBV10-1 and TRBJ2-1; D not resolved. Per the germline V gene, CDR1 is WNHNN and CDR2 is SYGVQD (reference sequence). With 4 bases removed from V and 0 bases from J, the gap between germline ends came to 10 bases. This CDR3 region has 15 residues. CDR3 nucleotides: TGCGCCAGCAGTGTTGATACGAGCTCCTACAATGAGCAGTTCTTC. Residues: CASSVDTSSYNEQFF.